Shown below are 23 T cell receptor beta chains from a single sample sequenced in a study of blood T cell repertoires in COVID-19. TCRdb's table, derived via immunoSEQ multiplex PCR, lists solely in-frame clones and lacks some. The table has some 100,000 clones, roughly nine tenths seen once; the top ten hold 6% to 9.5%. The sample taken for sequencing was peripheral blood. The receptors were sampled from a man between 65 and 85 years old who had recovered from COVID-19.

V gene TRBV2 combines with J gene TRBJ1-2; 7 bases line up with TRBD1. The CDR3 has 14 residues. The V segment lost 7 bases and the J segment 5 bases; nucleotides outside the gene matches: 10. The germline V gene encodes CDR1 SNHLY and CDR2 FYNNEI. CDR3 bases: TGTGCCAGCATCGAGGGGGCGTTGCGATATGGCTACACCTTC. This translates into CASIEGALRYGYTF.

This clone has just a few counts. This chain joins TRBV6-5 and TRBJ2-2; a possible D gene is TRBD2 (5 bases). Germline assignment: CDR1 MNHEY and CDR2 SVGAGI. V shed 4 bases and J shed 7 bases, with 16 bases lying between them. There are 15 residues in the CDR3. CDR3 protein: CASSSAGLVRGELFF. The DNA for the CDR3 is TGTGCCAGCAGTTCCGCGGGTTTGGTACGCGGGGAGCTGTTTTTT.

A remark on this clone: A read error may explain this, as a much larger clone is one base away. This sample also contains other DNA sequences that code for the same CDR3. The V gene is TRBV28, the J gene TRBJ1-5; 7 nucleotides agree with TRBD1. This CDR3 region has 16 residues. V lost 6 bases and J lost 1; bases outside the gene matches: 9. Germline CDR1 is MDHEN and CDR2 is SYDVKM. The CDR3 DNA is TGTGCCAGCAGGGGTGGGACAGTTTACAGCAATCAGCCCCAGCATTTT. Encoded protein: CASRGGTVYSNQPQHF.

V usage is TRBV30 and J usage is TRBJ2-7; D may be TRBD2 (5 bases). Trimming cost V 4 bases and J 5 bases, with 18 bases left between them. Germline CDR1 and CDR2: GTSNPN and SVGIG (reference sequence). The CDR3 covers 14 residues. CDR3 sequence reads: CAWKDAGIRNEQYF. DNA for the CDR3: TGTGCCTGGAAAGACGCCGGGATACGTAACGAGCAGTACTTC.

To note about this clone: Its ends do not fully match the called genes, so a read error is possible. V usage is TRBV2 and J usage is TRBJ2-7; 7 nucleotides align to TRBD2. This CDR3 comprises 15 residues. CDR1 and CDR2 (germline): SNHLY, FYNNEI. Here the CDR3 reads CASREGLVPPYEQYF. CDR3 DNA sequence: TGTGCCAGCAGGGAAGGACTAGTTCCTCCCTACGAGCAGTACTTC.

The rearrangement links TRBV7-9 to TRBJ1-2, with no clear D. The CDR3 covers 15 residues. CDR1 and CDR2 (germline): SEHNR, FQNEAQ (reference sequence). V gave up 0 bases and J gave up 7 bases, with 15 bases separating them. In DNA form, the CDR3 reads TGTGCCAGCAGCTTAGCATCCTTTATGACTGGTGGCTACACCTTC. This gives the protein CASSLASFMTGGYTF.

V is TRBV7-9 and J is TRBJ1-5, with D unclear. CDR3 length equals 17 residues. Germline V gene sequence: CDR1 SEHNR, CDR2 FQNEAQ (reference sequence). Between the trimmed V and J ends, which lost 5 bases and 0 bases, there was a span of 17 bases. The CDR3: CASSPLDGISSNQPQHF. The CDR3 coding sequence is TGTGCCAGCAGCCCCCTAGACGGAATCAGTAGCAATCAGCCCCAGCATTTT.

The chain carries TRBV10-1 and TRBJ2-2; perhaps TRBD1 as D (5 bases). Germline values: CDR1 WNHNN, CDR2 SYGVQD (reference sequence). Trimming stripped 5 bases from V and 6 bases from J, with 10 bases between. The CDR3 is 13 residues long. The CDR3 coding sequence is TGCGCCAGCAGTCCAGGGTTAGCCGGGGAGCTGTTTTTT. Its translation: CASSPGLAGELFF.

The chain recombines TRBV6-2 or TRBV6-3 with TRBJ1-5; 7 bases match TRBD1. Germline V gene data show CDR1 as MNHEY and CDR2 as SVGEGT. With 2 bases clipped from V and 6 bases from J, the junction kept 7 bases outside the gene matches. This CDR3 is 15 amino acids long. The CDR3 loop reads CASSYGQVAPQPQHF. The CDR3 DNA reads TGTGCCAGCAGTTACGGACAGGTGGCACCTCAGCCCCAGCATTTT.

The chain couples TRBV19 to TRBJ2-1; maybe TRBD1 (6 bases). V was clipped by 3 bases and J by 8 bases, with 14 bases between them. The CDR3 is made up of 14 amino acids. Germline CDR1 reads LNHDA; CDR2 reads SQIVND (reference sequence). CDR3 loop: CASSMTGSGDEQFF. For the CDR3, the DNA is TGTGCCAGTAGTATGACAGGTTCAGGGGATGAGCAGTTCTTC. The full variable domain, rest sourced from reference TRBV19 and TRBJ2-1, is DGGITQSPKYLFRKEGQNVTLSCEQNLNHDAMYWYRQDPGQGLRLIYYSQIVNDFQKGDIAEGYSVSREKKESFPLTVTSAQKNPTAFYLCASSMTGSGDEQFFGPGTRLTVL.

V and J are TRBV9 and TRBJ2-1; 9 bases align to TRBD2. This CDR3 region has 17 residues. V trimming: 4 bases; J trimming: 4 bases; junction bases outside the gene matches: 12. In germline, CDR1 is SGDLS, CDR2 YYNGEE. This CDR3 is CASSRGGSGSRYNEQFF. The CDR3 nucleotides read TGTGCCAGCAGCCGCGGGGGTAGCGGGAGTAGGTACAATGAGCAGTTCTTC.

This chain joins TRBV18 and TRBJ2-3; 9 nucleotides line up with TRBD2. CDR3 length equals 16 residues. Germline-derived CDR1 and CDR2 are KGHSH and LQKENI. Unmatched junction bases numbered 12, after V lost 5 bases and J lost 6 bases. The CDR3 DNA follows: TGTGCCAGCTCAGCCAATTTAGCGGGAGTTATTGATACGCAGTATTTT. Its protein is CASSANLAGVIDTQYF.

The gene calls are TRBV12-3 or TRBV12-4 and TRBJ1-2, with 9 bases lining up with TRBD1. This CDR3 contains 13 residues. V was pared by 6 bases and J by 11 bases, with 10 bases of the junction left unmatched. CDR3 sequence reads: CASRSGTGNRYTF. CDR3 nucleotides: TGTGCCAGCAGGTCTGGGACAGGGAATCGTTACACCTTC.

This chain links TRBV4-1 with TRBJ1-5; D not resolved. Germline CDR1 MGHRA, CDR2 YSYEKL. The V gene lost 1 base and the J gene lost 7 bases, with 17 bases spanning the gap. The CDR3 has 16 amino acids. CDR3 DNA sequence: TGCGCCAGCAGCCAAGTAGGCGCAGGAACTAGGCAGCCCCAGCATTTT. As protein: CASSQVGAGTRQPQHF.

The gene calls are TRBV5-8 and TRBJ2-3; 9 positions agree with TRBD2. Trimming at V came to 4 bases and at J to 1 base, leaving 7 bases not matched to a gene. Germline V gene data show CDR1 as SGHTS and CDR2 as YDEGEE. The CDR3 extends over 16 amino acids. The CDR3 DNA follows: TGTGCCAGCAGCCCGGGACTAGCACGAGGCACAGATACGCAGTATTTT. Amino acids: CASSPGLARGTDTQYF.

The chain joins TRBV25-1 to TRBJ1-1; D gene ambiguous. Germline assignment: CDR1 MGHDK and CDR2 SYGVNS. The CDR3 loop spans 11 amino acids. The V end was cut by 4 bases, the J end by 7 bases, with 7 bases between. The CDR3 spells CASSVGSEAFF. CDR3 nucleotide sequence: TGTGCCAGCAGTGTGGGGAGTGAAGCTTTCTTT.

J is TRBJ2-7 and V is TRBV30; 8 bases are shared with TRBD2. The CDR3 spans 15 residues. CDR1 and CDR2 (germline): GTSNPN, SVGIG (reference sequence). The V segment lost 1 base and the J segment 3 bases; nucleotides outside the gene matches: 8. The CDR3 is CAWSAGLGLDYEQYF. CDR3 nucleotide sequence: TGTGCCTGGAGTGCGGGACTGGGACTAGACTACGAGCAGTACTTC.

The chain joins TRBV11-2 to TRBJ2-6; tentative D call: TRBD2 (5 bases). The CDR3 loop spans 18 amino acids. Trimming took off 4 bases at V and 6 bases at J, with 22 bases between the two ends. Germline loops: CDR1 SGHAT, CDR2 FQNNGV. The CDR3 loop is CASSSLPGINDEANVLTF. CDR3 DNA sequence: TGTGCCAGCAGCTCCCTACCCGGGATCAACGACGAGGCCAACGTCCTGACTTTC.

The chain links TRBV27 to TRBJ1-2; D might be TRBD1 (5 bases). The CDR3 is made up of 14 amino acids. V was cut by 2 bases and J by 3 bases, with 10 bases left in between. The germline CDR1 and CDR2 sequences are MNHEY and SMNVEV (reference sequence). The CDR3 loop is CASSLRAGHYGYTF. CDR3 nucleotides: TGTGCCAGCAGTTTACGGGCAGGGCACTATGGCTACACCTTC.

This clone was seen more than once but under ten times. This chain links TRBV3-1 (or the pseudogene TRBV3-2) with TRBJ2-5, with D possibly matching TRBD1 (6 bases). The germline V and J ends were trimmed by 4 bases and 5 bases, with 14 bases remaining between them. The CDR3 loop spans 14 amino acids. Germline V lookup: CDR1 LGHDT, CDR2 YNNKEL (reference sequence). CDR3 sequence (DNA): TGTGCCAGCAGCCTGCCCGAGAGGGGGGAGACCCAGTACTTC. Translation gives CASSLPERGETQYF.

The CDR3 DNA reads TGTGCCAGCAGCGTAGCGGTATGGGGGGACATTCAGTACTTC. Translating gives CASSVAVWGDIQYF. This chain joins TRBV9 and TRBJ2-4, with TRBD2 as a possible D gene (6 bases). The CDR3 consists of 14 residues. V dropped 0 bases and J dropped 8 bases, with 12 bases sitting between them. The germline V gene has CDR1 SGDLS and CDR2 YYNGEE.

The chain combines TRBV4-2 with TRBJ1-3; unclear D gene. V was cut by 0 bases and J by 0 bases, with 6 bases left in between. The CDR3 extends over 15 amino acids. Germline V gene lookup returns CDR1 LGHNA and CDR2 YNFKEQ. CDR3 amino acids: CASSQDPVSGNTIYF. In DNA form, the CDR3 reads TGTGCCAGCAGCCAAGATCCAGTCTCTGGAAACACCATATATTTT.

This chain uses TRBV18 with TRBJ1-1, with 7 bases aligning to TRBD1. From germline, CDR1 is KGHSH and CDR2 LQKENI. V trimming: 4 bases; J trimming: 5 bases; junction bases outside the gene matches: 4. The CDR3 extends over 13 amino acids. The CDR3 DNA sequence: TGTGCCAGCTCACAAGGGACAGCAACTGAAGCTTTCTTT. Its translation is CASSQGTATEAFF.